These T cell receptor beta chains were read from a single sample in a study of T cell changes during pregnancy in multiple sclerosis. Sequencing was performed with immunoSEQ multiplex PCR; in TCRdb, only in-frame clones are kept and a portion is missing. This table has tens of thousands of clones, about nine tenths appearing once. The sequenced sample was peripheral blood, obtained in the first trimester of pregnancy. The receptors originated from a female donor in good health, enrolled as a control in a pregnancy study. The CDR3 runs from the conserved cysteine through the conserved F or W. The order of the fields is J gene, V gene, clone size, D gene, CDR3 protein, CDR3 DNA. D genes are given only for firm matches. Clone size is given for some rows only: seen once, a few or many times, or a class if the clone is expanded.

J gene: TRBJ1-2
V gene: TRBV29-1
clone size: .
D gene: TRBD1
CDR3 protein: CSSWTGNYGYTF
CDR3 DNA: TGCAGCTCCTGGACAGGAAACTATGGCTACACCTTC

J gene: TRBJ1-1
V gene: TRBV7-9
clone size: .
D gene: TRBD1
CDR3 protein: CASSLVDRGFTEAFF
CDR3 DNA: TGTGCCAGCAGCTTAGTTGACAGGGGGTTCACTGAAGCTTTCTTT

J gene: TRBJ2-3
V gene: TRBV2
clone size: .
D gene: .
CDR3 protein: CASRRQGFTDTQYF
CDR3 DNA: TGTGCCAGCAGGAGGCAGGGTTTCACAGATACGCAGTATTTT

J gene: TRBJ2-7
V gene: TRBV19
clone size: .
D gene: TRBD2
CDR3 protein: CASSFSSGGVYEQYF
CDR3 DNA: TGTGCCAGTAGTTTTAGCTCGGGGGGGGTCTACGAGCAGTACTTC

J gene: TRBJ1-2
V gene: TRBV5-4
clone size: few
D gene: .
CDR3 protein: CASSFSGGYTF
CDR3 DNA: TGTGCCAGCAGCTTTTCGGGGGGTTACACCTTC

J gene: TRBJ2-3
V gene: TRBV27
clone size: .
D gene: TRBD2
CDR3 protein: CASRRELAGDTQYF
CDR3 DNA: TGTGCCAGCAGACGCGAACTAGCGGGAGATACGCAGTATTTT

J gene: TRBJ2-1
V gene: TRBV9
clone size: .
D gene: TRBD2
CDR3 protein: CASSVSRLAGVYNEQFF
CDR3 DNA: TGTGCCAGCAGCGTATCCAGACTAGCGGGAGTATACAATGAGCAGTTCTTC

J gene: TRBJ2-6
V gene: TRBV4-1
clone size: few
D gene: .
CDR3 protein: CASSQVRDSGANVLTF
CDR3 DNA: TGCGCCAGCAGCCAAGTTCGGGACTCTGGGGCCAACGTCCTGACTTTC

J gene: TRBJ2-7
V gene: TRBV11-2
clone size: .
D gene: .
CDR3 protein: CASSLDPGAYEQYF
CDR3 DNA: TGTGCCAGCAGCTTAGACCCAGGGGCCTACGAGCAGTACTTC

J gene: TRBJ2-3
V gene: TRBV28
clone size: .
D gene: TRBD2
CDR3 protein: CASTTLAPPDTDTQYF
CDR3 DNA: TGTGCCAGCACCACACTAGCGCCACCCGACACAGATACGCAGTATTTT

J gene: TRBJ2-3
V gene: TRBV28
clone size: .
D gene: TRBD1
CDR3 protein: CASSRTGGRSTDTQYF
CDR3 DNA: TGTGCCAGCAGTAGGACAGGGGGCCGTAGCACAGATACGCAGTATTTT

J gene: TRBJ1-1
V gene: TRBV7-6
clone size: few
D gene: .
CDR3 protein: CASSLAGTHTEAFF
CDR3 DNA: TGTGCCAGCAGCTTGGCGGGGACCCACACTGAAGCTTTCTTT

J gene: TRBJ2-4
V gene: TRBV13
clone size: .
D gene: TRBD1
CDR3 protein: CASSSHRGAPPGNIQYF
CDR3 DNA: TGTGCCAGCAGCTCTCACAGGGGGGCACCCCCCGGAAACATTCAGTACTTC

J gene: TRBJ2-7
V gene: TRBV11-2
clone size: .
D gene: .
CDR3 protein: CASSLDRSGAYEQYF
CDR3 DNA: TGTGCCAGCAGCTTAGATCGGTCCGGGGCCTACGAGCAGTACTTC

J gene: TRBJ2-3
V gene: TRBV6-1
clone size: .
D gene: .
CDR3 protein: CASSEGTGSLPTDTQYF
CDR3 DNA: TGTGCCAGCAGTGAAGGAACAGGCTCACTTCCCACAGATACGCAGTATTTT

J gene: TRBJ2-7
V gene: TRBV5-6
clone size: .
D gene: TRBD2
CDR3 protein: CASSLVSGSPSRVSYEQYF
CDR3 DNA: TGTGCCAGCAGCTTGGTGAGCGGGAGTCCGTCGCGGGTCTCCTACGAGCAGTACTTC

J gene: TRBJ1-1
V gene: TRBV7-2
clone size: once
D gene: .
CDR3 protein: CASSLREAFF
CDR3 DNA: TGTGCCAGCAGCTTACGTGAAGCTTTCTTT

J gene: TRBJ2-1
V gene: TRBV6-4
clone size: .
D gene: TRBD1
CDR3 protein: CASSSGTGRNEQFF
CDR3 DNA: TGTGCCAGCAGTTCCGGGACAGGACGAAATGAGCAGTTCTTC

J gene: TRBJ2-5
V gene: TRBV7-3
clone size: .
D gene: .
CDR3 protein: CASSFLDATQETQYF
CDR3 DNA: TGTGCCAGCAGCTTCTTAGACGCGACACAAGAGACCCAGTACTTC

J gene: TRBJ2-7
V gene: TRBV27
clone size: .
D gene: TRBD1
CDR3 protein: CASSPGTGAEQYF
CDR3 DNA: TGTGCCAGCAGTCCGGGGACAGGGGCCGAGCAGTACTTC

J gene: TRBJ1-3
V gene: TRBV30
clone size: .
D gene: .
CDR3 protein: CAWTWGAVSGNTIYF
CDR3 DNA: TGTGCCTGGACCTGGGGAGCTGTATCGGGAAACACCATATATTTT

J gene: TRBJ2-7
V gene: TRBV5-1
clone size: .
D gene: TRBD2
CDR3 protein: CASRLAGSYEQYF
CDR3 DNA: TGCGCCAGCAGATTAGCGGGGTCCTACGAGCAGTACTTC

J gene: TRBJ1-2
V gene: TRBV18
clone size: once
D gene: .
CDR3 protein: CASSPGQGLSYGYTF
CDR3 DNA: TGTGCCAGCTCACCGGGCCAGGGGCTATCCTATGGCTACACCTTC

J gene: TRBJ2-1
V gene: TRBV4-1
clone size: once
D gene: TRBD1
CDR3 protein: CASSQEQGQGFDEQFF
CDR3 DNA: TGCGCCAGCAGCCAAGAACAGGGACAGGGATTCGATGAGCAGTTCTTC

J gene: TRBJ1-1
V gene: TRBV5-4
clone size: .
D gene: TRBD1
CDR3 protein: CASRGTGMNTEAFF
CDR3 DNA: TGTGCCAGCAGGGGGACAGGCATGAACACTGAAGCTTTCTTT

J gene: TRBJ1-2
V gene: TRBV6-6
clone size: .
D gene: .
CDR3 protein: CASSYGGAGDYGYTF
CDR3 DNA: TGTGCCAGCAGTTACGGCGGGGCGGGAGACTATGGCTACACCTTC

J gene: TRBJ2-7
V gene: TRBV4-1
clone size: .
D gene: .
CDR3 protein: CASSQVGTLSYEQYF
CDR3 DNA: TGCGCCAGCAGCCAAGTTGGGACTTTATCTTACGAGCAGTACTTC

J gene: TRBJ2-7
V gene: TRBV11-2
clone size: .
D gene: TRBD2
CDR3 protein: CASSLVFSSGRANEQYF
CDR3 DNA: TGTGCCAGCAGCTTGGTCTTCTCTAGCGGGAGGGCCAACGAGCAGTACTTC

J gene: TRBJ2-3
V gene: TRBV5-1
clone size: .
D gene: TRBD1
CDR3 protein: CASTLGQDYGDTQYF
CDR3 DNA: TGCGCCAGCACTCTTGGACAGGATTATGGGGATACGCAGTATTTT